This TCR beta chain was captured by sequencing in a study of cytomegalovirus exposure and HLA in healthy donors. About this clone itself: Its antigen is not known.

Study-wide results and caveats: It emerged from a later analysis that several of the most significant clusters appeared to be linked to common viral pathogens. It was likely that a cluster of highly shared sequence variants was a sequencing artifact.

The PCR had 60 Vbeta and 13 Jbeta primers. Libraries were prepared by immunoSEQ multiplex PCR; TCRdb keeps only in-frame clonotypes and omits some of them. Altogether about 140,000 clones are present, 70% being singletons, with the ten largest covering roughly 2%. The receptor's source is a woman in her sixties in good health and CMV-seropositive. The sequenced sample was PBMCs.

Here the CDR3 reads CASTLRETQYF. The CDR3 nucleotides read TGTGCCAGCACCCTCCGGGAGACCCAGTACTTC. The chain has TRBV28 and TRBJ2-5; the D is unclear. CDR1 is MDHEN and CDR2 is SYDVKM in the germline V gene. The CDR3 consists of 11 residues. The germline V and J ends were trimmed by 7 bases and 5 bases, with 8 bases remaining between them.